This section outlines one T cell receptor beta chain sequence together with its context. Amplification of ligated cDNA took four PCR rounds with SP2 and nested alpha and beta constant primers. Blood and skin TCR RNA was reverse transcribed with alpha and beta constant primers. TCRdb analysed the 5' RACE reads with MiXCR anew, one entry per CDR3 protein. The table records 56,000 or so distinct CDR3 sequences, about 8.3% of them present only once. There are 14 residues in the CDR3. V was clipped by 0 bases and J by 9 bases, with 13 bases between them. The germline V gene has CDR1 SGHRS and CDR2 YFSETQ. The data derive from a study of naive and memory T cell subsets. The library had UMIs added by 3' ligation of an oligonucleotide to TCR cDNA.

This clonotype was sampled from a female donor in good health. This chain joins TRBV5-1 and TRBJ2-1; a weak D match, TRBD1 (6 bases). The CDR3 here is CASSLVLGAGEQFF. The CDR3 coding sequence is TGCGCCAGCAGCTTGGTTCTGGGGGCCGGTGAGCAGTTCTTC.